These T cell receptor beta chains were read from a single sample in a study of blood T cell repertoires in COVID-19. Libraries were prepared by immunoSEQ multiplex PCR; TCRdb keeps only in-frame clonotypes and omits some of them. The data contain about 120,000 clones, approximately 80% of them singletons. Material for sequencing was peripheral blood. The receptors were gathered from a woman aged 80 or older with acute or convalescent COVID-19. CDR3s include the opening cysteine and the closing phenylalanine or tryptophan. The size entry is marked missing in some rows and otherwise reads once, few, many or a size class.

j_call v_call clone_size cdr3_aa
TRBJ2-1 TRBV4-2 . CASSQEGLVNEQFF
TRBJ2-7 TRBV28 . CASSFGGSYEQYF
TRBJ2-1 TRBV7-2 . CASSLVGGGVDEQFF
TRBJ1-1 TRBV6-6 . CASTTPGGNTEAFF
TRBJ2-5 TRBV27 . CASSFDRAETQYF
TRBJ2-3 TRBV18 once CASSARQGASTDTQYF
TRBJ1-5 TRBV5-1 . CASREGENQPQHF
TRBJ1-6 TRBV3-1/TRBV3-2 . CASSQQGIRSPLHF
TRBJ1-2 TRBV9 . CASSTGGGPKAYYGYTF
TRBJ2-3 TRBV9 few CASSVASGGIFSTDTQYF
TRBJ1-4 TRBV5-5 . CASSSTPGQGNEKLFF
TRBJ2-7 TRBV7-2 . CASSLKPASHYEQYF
TRBJ1-1 TRBV30 once CAWSVGVNHPAFF
TRBJ2-1 TRBV7-2 . CASSLGPRASGPNEQFF
TRBJ2-3 TRBV6-2/TRBV6-3 . CASSYDAAPSTDTQYF
TRBJ1-3 TRBV20-1 . CSAPGGNTIYF
TRBJ1-5 TRBV29-1 . CSAEGLKGGDNQPQHF
TRBJ1-2 TRBV11-2 . CASSLSGDPFGGYTF
TRBJ1-2 TRBV19 . CASSIGQGYYGYTF
TRBJ2-3 TRBV4-3 . CASSQDTGDTDTQYF
TRBJ2-1 TRBV9 . CASSVGGTSGMTYNEQFF
TRBJ2-6 TRBV25-1 . CASSAPAGSGANVLTF
TRBJ1-5 TRBV11-2 few CASSLSDRDNQPQHF
TRBJ2-3 TRBV4-2 . CASLGAGTDTQYF
TRBJ2-5 TRBV7-2 . CASSMGQIPETQYF
TRBJ2-7 TRBV29-1 . CSVRTSGYEQYF
TRBJ2-7 TRBV7-9 . CASSLARLAEVHF
TRBJ1-1 TRBV18 . CASSPLGTAEAFF
TRBJ1-5 TRBV6-2/TRBV6-3 few CASSPFGGGGSGSNQPQHF
TRBJ2-1 TRBV19 . CASSISAERQFF
TRBJ2-3 TRBV10-2 . CASSGTVREGRISPDTQYF
TRBJ2-5 TRBV7-9 . CASSSTGGTVQETQYF
TRBJ1-6 TRBV5-4 . CASSFTGGPPNSPLHF
TRBJ2-3 TRBV6-6 once CASTTRDTQYF
TRBJ2-3 TRBV5-1 . CASRAGGRLDTQYF
TRBJ1-4 TRBV5-1 . CASGESTNEKLFF
TRBJ1-2 TRBV7-9 . CASSLETGGPNYGYTF
TRBJ2-3 TRBV18 once CASSPLDSGDTQYF
TRBJ2-7 TRBV28 . CATLGDRGAGGTYEQYF
TRBJ2-7 TRBV5-7 . CASSSRDTEHLSYEQYF
TRBJ2-7 TRBV4-2 . CASSQVDPGTNGEQYF
TRBJ2-1 TRBV4-3 . CASSQGPGGDEQFF
TRBJ2-5 TRBV6-1 . CASSEASGRGETQYF
TRBJ2-7 TRBV28 few CASSILALYEQYF
TRBJ2-5 TRBV18 . CASSPALTQYF
TRBJ2-4 TRBV6-5 . CASSDRTLAKNIQYF
TRBJ1-3 TRBV28 . CASSLQPSAGNTIYF
TRBJ1-6 TRBV13 . CASSLRMRDSNNSPLHF
TRBJ1-1 TRBV7-9 . CASSPTGAPTEAFF
TRBJ2-3 TRBV19 . CASSMGNTDTQYF
TRBJ1-2 TRBV3-1/TRBV3-2 few CASSDQAVGDYGYTF